Listed here is a single T cell receptor beta chain. Its antigen is not known. This sample was included in a study of shared clonotypes between healthy human individuals. The genomic DNA of each subset was split evenly across several immunoSEQ plates. Sorted-subset replicate PCR reactions contained approximately 190 ng DNA, corresponding to tens of thousands of T cell genomes. Profiled with immunoSEQ multiplex PCR; TCRdb holds only in-frame clones, not every one. Altogether about 1.1 million clones are present, 78% being singletons, with the ten largest covering around 0.47%. Study outcomes and limitations: Naive subsets usually exceeded memory subsets in estimated richness.

The germline gives CDR1 SGHRS, CDR2 YFSETQ. The CDR3 length is 15 residues. V lost 5 bases, J lost 3 bases, and 17 bases lay in between. The rearrangement uses TRBV5-1 and TRBJ1-2; D might be TRBD1 (5 bases). This TCR came from a man aged 18 to 29 in good health. Some clones in this sample may be carry-over from other donors' samples. Sequenced material: memory CD4+ T cells from PBMCs. The subset here: CD45RA-negative fraction. In nucleotides, the CDR3 is TGCGCCAGCAGGGTAGGGGATGGTATTGACTATGGCTACACCTTC. Its protein product is CASRVGDGIDYGYTF. The entire variable domain, with the rest obtained from reference TRBV5-1 and TRBJ1-2, is as follows: KAGVTQTPRYLIKTRGQQVTLSCSPISGHRSVSWYQQTPGQGLQFLFEYFSETQRNKGNFPGRFSGRQFSNSRSEMNVSTLELGDSALYLCASRVGDGIDYGYTFGSGTRLTVV.